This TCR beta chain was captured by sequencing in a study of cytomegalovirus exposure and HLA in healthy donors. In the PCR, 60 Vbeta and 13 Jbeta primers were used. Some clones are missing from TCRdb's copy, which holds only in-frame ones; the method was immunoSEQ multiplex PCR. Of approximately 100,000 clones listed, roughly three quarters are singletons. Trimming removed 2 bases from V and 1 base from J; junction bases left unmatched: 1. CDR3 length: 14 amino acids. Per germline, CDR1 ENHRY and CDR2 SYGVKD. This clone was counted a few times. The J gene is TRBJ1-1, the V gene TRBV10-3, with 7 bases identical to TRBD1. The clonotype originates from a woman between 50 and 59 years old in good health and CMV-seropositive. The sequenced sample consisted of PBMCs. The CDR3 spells CAISETGENTEAFF. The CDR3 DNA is TGTGCCATCAGTGAGACAGGGGAGAACACTGAAGCTTTCTTT.